The text below deals with one TCR beta chain. The CDR3 runs to 14 residues. Per the germline V gene, CDR1 is ENHRY and CDR2 is SYGVKD. V lost 3 bases and J 1 base, leaving 7 bases between the germline ends. Data came from immunoSEQ multiplex PCR; TCRdb stores just in-frame clones and leaves some out. The sample shows approximately 180,000 clones, more than 85% of them seen only once. This entry comes from a study of control samples from healthy donors and cancer patients. The chain has TRBV10-3 and TRBJ2-1; TRBD1 is a possible D gene (6 bases). The TCR sequence derives from a woman between 40 and 50 years old in good health. Sequencing input: blood. The CDR3 DNA follows: TGTGCCATCAGTGATCAGGGGTCCTACAATGAGCAGTTCTTC. Translated, it gives CAISDQGSYNEQFF.